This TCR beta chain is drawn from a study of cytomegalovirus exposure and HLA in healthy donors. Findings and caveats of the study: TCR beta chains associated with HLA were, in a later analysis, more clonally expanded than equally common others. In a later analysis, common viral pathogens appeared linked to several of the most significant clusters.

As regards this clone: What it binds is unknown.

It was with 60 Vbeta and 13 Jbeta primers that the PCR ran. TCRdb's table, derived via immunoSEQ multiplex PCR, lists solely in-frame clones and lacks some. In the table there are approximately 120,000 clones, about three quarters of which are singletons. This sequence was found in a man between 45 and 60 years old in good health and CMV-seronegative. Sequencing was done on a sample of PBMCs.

DNA for the CDR3: TGTGCCAGCAGCTTTCCGGGGGGCGACTATGGCTACACCTTC. Residues: CASSFPGGDYGYTF. This chain links TRBV7-2 with TRBJ1-2; D is perhaps TRBD1 (6 bases). Germline assignment: CDR1 SGHTA and CDR2 FQGNSA. V gave up 3 bases and J gave up 3 bases, with 11 bases separating them. The CDR3 runs 14 residues.